Listed below are T cell receptor beta chains from one sample, sequenced in a study of T cell responses to AZD1222 COVID-19 vaccine. TCRdb's copy holds only in-frame clones and misses some; the assay was immunoSEQ multiplex PCR. The profile covers about 110,000 clones, with about 94% appearing a single time and around 3% taken by the ten largest. The sample in question was peripheral blood, obtained 28 days after the second AZD1222 dose. The receptors were sampled from an adult who received the AZD1222 COVID-19 vaccine. CDR3s include the opening cysteine and the closing phenylalanine or tryptophan. D genes are given only for firm matches.

TRBV11-2,TRBJ1-1,-,TGTGCCAGCAGCTTAAGCTGGAGCACTGAAGCTTTCTTT,CASSLSWSTEAFF
TRBV9,TRBJ2-2,-,TGTGCCAGCAGCGTAGTGACAAGGGCCGGGGAGCTGTTTTTT,CASSVVTRAGELFF
TRBV5-6,TRBJ1-1,-,TGTGCCAGCAGGGTGCTGTTGGGCACTGAAGCTTTCTTT,CASRVLLGTEAFF
TRBV7-2,TRBJ1-6,-,TGTGCCAGCAGCTTAGAGGGGGGGGCGGTTAGCTCCTATAATTCACCCCTCCACTTT,CASSLEGGAVSSYNSPLHF
TRBV27,TRBJ2-1,TRBD1,TGTGCCAGCCAACCGGGACAGCGCCCGAGAAAGAGTCCAAATGAGCAGTTCTTC,CASQPGQRPRKSPNEQFF
TRBV12-5,TRBJ1-2,-,TGTGCTAGTGGCGTTATAACGTTCTCGGACAGATTGATCTATGGCTACACCTTC,CASGVITFSDRLIYGYTF
TRBV6-5,TRBJ2-7,TRBD1,TGTGCCAGCAGGGCTCCGGGACAGGGGCGGTACGAGCAGTACTTC,CASRAPGQGRYEQYF
TRBV10-3,TRBJ2-3,-,TGTGCCATCAGTGAACGGGAAAGGACAGATACGCAGTATTTT,CAISERERTDTQYF
TRBV19,TRBJ2-2,-,TGTGCCAGTAGTATAGACGGGTCCGGGGAGCTGTTTTTT,CASSIDGSGELFF
TRBV27,TRBJ2-3,-,TGTGCCAGCAGTTTATTGGGGAACTTGGGCACAGATACGCAGTATTTT,CASSLLGNLGTDTQYF